Below are 6 T cell receptor beta chains sequenced from a single sample in a study of T cell changes during pregnancy in multiple sclerosis. Profiling relied on immunoSEQ multiplex PCR, and the TCRdb table lists in-frame clones only, not all of them. Of roughly 38,000 clones detected, 90% to 95% appear once; the ten largest clones hold around 0.7%. Here the sequenced sample was CD4+ T cells from peripheral blood mononuclear cells, taken in the second trimester of pregnancy. These receptor sequences come from a female donor in good health, enrolled as a control in a pregnancy study.

This clone has just one count. The chain links TRBV7-2 to TRBJ2-5, with D maybe TRBD2 (5 bases). Germline CDR1 SGHTA, CDR2 FQGNSA. The germline V and J ends were trimmed by 5 bases and 10 bases, with 17 bases remaining between them. The CDR3 spans 13 residues. This CDR3 reads CASSPGSGDNQYF. The CDR3 DNA follows: TGTGCCAGCAGCCCCGGCTCCGGGGATAACCAGTACTTC.

The rearrangement links TRBV5-7 to TRBJ2-7; D might be TRBD2 (7 bases). TRBV5-7 is designated an ORF whose function remains uncertain. The germline V and J ends were trimmed by 4 bases and 5 bases, with 19 bases remaining between them. This CDR3 comprises 15 residues. The CDR3 region is CASSPKGGGFDEQYF. The CDR3 coding sequence is TGTGCCAGCAGCCCAAAAGGGGGGGGTTTCGACGAGCAGTACTTC.

The chain couples TRBV29-1 to TRBJ2-1; D may be TRBD2 (5 bases). CDR1 SQVTM and CDR2 ANQGSEA come from the germline V gene. The germline V and J ends were trimmed by 7 bases and 7 bases, with 17 bases remaining between them. The CDR3 is made up of 13 amino acids. In DNA, the CDR3 is TGCAGCGCTGGCTCTTTCGGAGGTAATGAGCAGTTCTTC. This codes for CSAGSFGGNEQFF.

V usage is TRBV9 and J usage is TRBJ2-1, with 12 bases matching TRBD2. Germline CDR1 and CDR2: SGDLS and YYNGEE. With 1 base clipped from V and 5 bases from J, the junction kept 1 base outside the gene matches. This CDR3 spans 15 amino acids. The CDR3 here is CASSVSSGGDNEQFF. The CDR3 nucleotides are TGTGCCAGCAGCGTATCTAGCGGGGGGGACAATGAGCAGTTCTTC.

This chain uses TRBV29-1 with TRBJ1-2; TRBD1 might be the D (6 bases). Germline-derived CDR1 and CDR2 are SQVTM and ANQGSEA. Deletions cut 5 bases from V and 8 bases from J, with 18 bases between. The CDR3 loop spans 13 amino acids. The CDR3 protein is CSVPTLGQMGYTF. The CDR3 DNA is TGCAGCGTTCCAACTTTAGGACAGATGGGCTACACCTTC.

The V and J genes are TRBV28 and TRBJ2-1; 7 nucleotides match TRBD1. The CDR3 contains 11 residues. The germline gives CDR1 MDHEN, CDR2 SYDVKM. V trimming: 6 bases; J trimming: 15 bases; junction bases outside the gene matches: 8. This CDR3 reads CASRTRDRGFF. CDR3 DNA: TGTGCCAGCAGAACCCGGGACAGAGGGTTCTTC.